This T cell receptor beta chain was documented in a study of cytomegalovirus exposure and HLA in healthy donors. CDR3 length: 12 residues. Between the trimmed V and J ends, which lost 1 base and 4 bases, there was a span of 4 bases. The V gene's germline CDR1 is MDHEN and CDR2 SYDVKM. With regard to this clone: Its specificity is not known.

Every donor was a healthy person donating bone marrow. Use of 60 Vbeta and 13 Jbeta primers characterized the PCR. Clones were read by immunoSEQ multiplex PCR, and TCRdb kept only the in-frame ones, dropping some. The repertoire consists of about 160,000 clones, with 60% to 85% occurring once and the leading ten covering around 1.5%. Findings and limits, study-wide: Sequencing likely generated an artifact that appeared as a cluster of highly shared sequence variants. Listed as cytomegalovirus-associated were 150 or so TCR beta chains.

The sample was PBMCs. This receptor was obtained from a woman under 40 in good health and CMV-seronegative. The J gene is TRBJ1-2, the V gene TRBV28; D remains unclear. For the CDR3, the DNA is TGTGCCAGCAGTTTATCCAGCTATGGCTACACCTTC. Translated: CASSLSSYGYTF.